The text below deals with one T cell receptor beta chain. This record belongs to a study of cytomegalovirus exposure and HLA in healthy donors. A multiplex PCR was run with 60 Vbeta primers and 13 Jbeta primers. Here immunoSEQ multiplex PCR was the method, and the copy in TCRdb shows in-frame clones only, minus some. Of 170,000 or so clones listed, roughly 80% are singletons. The CDR3 length is 16 residues. V gave up 0 bases and J gave up 6 bases, with 17 bases separating them. The germline CDR1 and CDR2 sequences are LGHNA and YSLEER. This TCR came from a man in his fifties in good health and CMV-seronegative. Material: PBMCs. The chain couples TRBV4-3 to TRBJ1-2; D uncertain. The CDR3 reads CASSQDRFIKRDGYTF. The CDR3 region has the DNA TGCGCCAGCAGCCAAGATAGGTTCATAAAGAGGGATGGCTACACCTTC.